The 23 T cell receptor beta chains below come from one sample, sequenced in a study of blood T cell repertoires in COVID-19. Here immunoSEQ multiplex PCR was the method, and the copy in TCRdb shows in-frame clones only, minus some. The sample shows about 140,000 clones, about 90% of them seen only once. Sequenced material: peripheral blood. These TCRs come from a man aged 45-65 years with active or convalescent COVID-19.

This rearrangement joins TRBV10-3 to TRBJ1-5; no reliable D call. The CDR3 covers 16 residues. V shed 0 bases and J shed 0 bases, with 9 bases lying between them. Germline CDR1 ENHRY, CDR2 SYGVKD. CDR3 sequence reads: CAISESALGSNQPQHF. The CDR3 nucleotides read TGTGCCATCAGTGAGTCTGCCCTCGGTAGCAATCAGCCCCAGCATTTT.

V usage is TRBV6-2 or TRBV6-3 and J usage is TRBJ1-5; D is unresolved. Germline CDR1 MNHEY, CDR2 SVGEGT. The CDR3 extends over 13 amino acids. V was shortened by 5 bases and J by 15 bases, with 20 bases between the two germline ends. The CDR3 is CASSTPGSSLWHF. The CDR3 DNA reads as TGTGCCAGCAGTACGCCGGGGAGTTCCCTTTGGCATTTT.

This clone is a singleton in its sample. In DNA form, the CDR3 reads TGCGCCAGCAGCCAAGATCGGAGGCACACTGAAGCTTTCTTT. Translating it yields CASSQDRRHTEAFF. The chain uses TRBV4-1 and TRBJ1-1, with D uncertain. V shed 0 bases and J shed 3 bases, with 8 bases lying between them. The CDR3 loop spans 14 amino acids. Germline V gene lookup returns CDR1 MGHRA and CDR2 YSYEKL.

The rearrangement uses TRBV19 and TRBJ1-4; D is unresolved. Trimming removed 6 bases at V and 4 bases at J, with 15 bases between. The germline gives CDR1 LNHDA, CDR2 SQIVND (reference sequence). There are 15 residues in the CDR3. CDR3 nucleotide sequence: TGTGCCAGTAGCCCCAGGAAAGAACTTAATGAAAAACTGTTTTTT. Its translation is CASSPRKELNEKLFF.

This clone was seen just once. V gene TRBV29-1 combines with J gene TRBJ2-2; D remains ambiguous. Trimming took off 4 bases at V and 4 bases at J, with 13 bases between the two ends. The CDR3 has 14 amino acids. CDR1 SQVTM and CDR2 ANQGSEA come from the germline V gene. Written as DNA, the CDR3 is TGCAGCGTTGCAGGCCCAATTCCCACCGGGGAGCTGTTTTTT. Amino acid sequence: CSVAGPIPTGELFF.

The rearrangement joins TRBV10-3 to TRBJ1-1, with TRBD1 matching over 7 bases. The V and J ends lost 3 bases and 4 bases, in that order; junction bases with no gene match: 14. The CDR3 sequence is 17 residues long. Looked up from germline, CDR1 is ENHRY and CDR2 is SYGVKD. This CDR3 reads CAISDEGADLPVTEAFF. DNA for the CDR3: TGTGCCATCAGTGATGAGGGGGCAGATTTGCCGGTCACTGAAGCTTTCTTT.

The rearrangement joins TRBV6-5 to TRBJ2-7; D may be TRBD2 (6 bases). This CDR3 is built from 15 residues. Germline V gene sequence: CDR1 MNHEY, CDR2 SVGAGI. Trimming took 6 bases from V and 1 from J, leaving 16 bases between them. CDR3 bases: TGTGCCAGCAGCCTCTCGAGGGCGGGATCCTACGAGCAGTACTTC. It encodes CASSLSRAGSYEQYF.

The V gene is TRBV18, the J gene TRBJ1-1; D possibly corresponds to TRBD1 (5 bases). The CDR3 runs 14 residues. V dropped 5 bases and J dropped 3 bases, with 13 bases sitting between them. Germline V gene data show CDR1 as KGHSH and CDR2 as LQKENI. The CDR3 reads CASSTKGRDTEAFF. CDR3 sequence (DNA): TGTGCCAGCTCAACCAAGGGCAGGGACACTGAAGCTTTCTTT. Filled out from reference TRBV18 and TRBJ1-1, the complete variable domain reads NAGVMQNPRHLVRRRGQEARLRCSPMKGHSHVYWYRQLPEEGLKFMVYLQKENIIDESGMPKERFSAEFPKEGPSILRIQQVVRGDSAAYFCASSTKGRDTEAFFGQGTRLTVV.

The J gene is TRBJ1-2, the V gene TRBV4-3; the match to TRBD1 covers 7 bases. The length of the CDR3 is 15 residues. J was trimmed by 2 bases and V by 2 bases; bases with no gene match: 5. Germline assignment: CDR1 LGHNA and CDR2 YSLEER. In DNA form, the CDR3 reads TGCGCCAGCAGCCAAATCCAGGGGGGCAACTATGGCTACACCTTC. Residues: CASSQIQGGNYGYTF.

J is TRBJ2-1 and V is TRBV23-1; 7 positions match TRBD2. TRBV23-1 is reported as an ORF; its role is uncertain. The trim removed 2 bases at V and 0 bases at J, leaving 4 bases unmatched. The CDR3 length is 16 residues. The CDR3 DNA follows: TGCGCCAGCAGTCAAGTCTCGGGGGGCTCCTACAATGAGCAGTTCTTC. Its protein is CASSQVSGGSYNEQFF.

The chain uses TRBV4-1 and TRBJ1-6; no definite D call. There are 14 residues in the CDR3. V was cut by 1 base and J by 8 bases, with 9 bases left in between. In germline, CDR1 is MGHRA, CDR2 YSYEKL. The CDR3 DNA follows: TGCGCCAGCAGCCAAGTGGCCGTGGATTCACCCCTCCACTTT. Protein sequence: CASSQVAVDSPLHF.

The rearrangement joins TRBV28 to TRBJ2-3; 9 nucleotides align to TRBD1. Trimming removed 6 bases from V and 5 bases from J; junction bases left unmatched: 6. The germline V gene encodes CDR1 MDHEN and CDR2 SYDVKM. The CDR3 totals 14 residues. Written as DNA, the CDR3 is TGTGCCAGCAGGGGGGGACAGGGATTAGATACGCAGTATTTT. This translates into CASRGGQGLDTQYF.

This chain links TRBV1 with TRBJ2-1; the table's D call of TRBD2 was not tested on the DNA. TRBV1 is reported as a pseudogene. There are 14 residues in the CDR3. The CDR3 DNA is TGCACCAGCAGCGGGGCGGGAGGCCCCAATGAGCAGTTCTTC. This sequence encodes CTSSGAGGPNEQFF.

CDR3 region: CASSNRQISGANVLTF. CDR3 coding DNA: TGTGCCAGCAGCAACCGACAAATCTCTGGGGCCAACGTCCTGACTTTC. The rearrangement uses TRBV28 and TRBJ2-6, with unresolved D. CDR3 size: 16 residues. The V gene lost 6 bases and the J gene lost 0 bases, with 12 bases spanning the gap. The germline V gene has CDR1 MDHEN and CDR2 SYDVKM.

J is TRBJ2-1 and V is TRBV4-1; 8 bases are shared with TRBD2. The CDR3 is 13 residues long. Germline lookup yields CDR1 MGHRA and CDR2 YSYEKL. V shed 7 bases, J shed 5 bases, and the junction held 4 bases outside the gene matches. In DNA form, the CDR3 reads TGCGCCAGCACGGGAGGGCGGAACAATGAGCAGTTCTTC. It specifies CASTGGRNNEQFF.

J is TRBJ2-5 and V is TRBV6-6, with TRBD2 matching over 10 bases. The CDR3 length is 15 residues. From germline, CDR1 is MNHNY and CDR2 SVGAGI (reference sequence). Trimming at V came to 6 bases and at J to 2 bases, leaving 6 bases not matched to a gene. The CDR3 sequence: CASRSSGRVQETQYF. CDR3 bases: TGTGCCAGCAGATCTAGCGGGAGAGTACAAGAGACCCAGTACTTC.

The rearrangement uses TRBV4-2 and TRBJ1-2, with a tentative D call TRBD1 (5 bases). The germline V gene encodes CDR1 LGHNA and CDR2 YNFKEQ. The CDR3 covers 15 residues. V was shortened by 0 bases and J by 4 bases, with 12 bases between the two germline ends. CDR3 nucleotide sequence: TGTGCCAGCAGCCAAGATCGACAGACCCGCTATGGCTACACCTTC. Translating gives CASSQDRQTRYGYTF.

Here the CDR3 reads CASSPGLGGGQPQHF. The DNA of the CDR3 is TGTGCCAGCAGCCCTGGACTGGGGGGTGGACAGCCCCAGCATTTT. The V and J genes are TRBV28 and TRBJ1-5, with D possibly being TRBD1 (5 bases). The CDR3 consists of 15 residues. Trimming cost V 6 bases and J 7 bases, with 19 bases left between them. Germline V gene data show CDR1 as MDHEN and CDR2 as SYDVKM.

This clone appeared once. The rearrangement uses TRBV18 and TRBJ2-1; no clear D gene. Deletions cut 1 base from V and 3 bases from J, with 7 bases between. This CDR3 has 14 amino acids. CDR1 KGHSH and CDR2 LQKENI come from the germline V gene. The CDR3 DNA reads TGTGCCAGCTCACCACGACTCCTCTACAATGAGCAGTTCTTC. Translation gives CASSPRLLYNEQFF.

Within the sample, this clone is medium-sized. This chain links TRBV19 with TRBJ1-2; weak D call: TRBD1 (6 bases). This CDR3 contains 15 residues. With 7 bases removed from V and 2 bases from J, the gap between germline ends came to 17 bases. Per the germline V gene, CDR1 is LNHDA and CDR2 is SQIVND (reference sequence). As DNA, the CDR3 is TGTGCCAGTACCAACACTTGGGGACAAAACTATGGCTACACCTTC. It codes for CASTNTWGQNYGYTF.

The J gene is TRBJ2-3, the V gene TRBV6-4; D may be TRBD2 (5 bases). The ends were cut back, 3 bases at V and 3 bases at J, with 10 bases in the middle. The CDR3 runs 14 residues. The germline CDR1 and CDR2 sequences are MRHNA and SNTAGT. The CDR3 coding sequence is TGTGCCAGCAGTGAAAGAGGGTGGACAGATACGCAGTATTTT. Amino acids: CASSERGWTDTQYF.

This clone was observed a single time. The chain uses TRBV5-6 and TRBJ1-1, with 8 nucleotides matching TRBD1. The J segment lost 7 bases and the V segment lost 1 base, leaving 6 bases of the junction unmatched. Germline lookup yields CDR1 SGHDT and CDR2 YYEEEE. There are 14 residues in the CDR3. The CDR3 region is CASSLPRGLGEAFF. Written as DNA, the CDR3 is TGTGCCAGCAGCTTGCCCAGGGGGCTTGGTGAAGCTTTCTTT.

The chain couples TRBV12-3 or TRBV12-4 to TRBJ1-2; no clear D gene. The CDR3 covers 13 residues. V gave up 5 bases and J gave up 2 bases, with 9 bases separating them. The CDR3 spells CASSPGSNYGYTF. The CDR3 region has the DNA TGTGCCAGCAGTCCCGGTAGCAACTATGGCTACACCTTC.